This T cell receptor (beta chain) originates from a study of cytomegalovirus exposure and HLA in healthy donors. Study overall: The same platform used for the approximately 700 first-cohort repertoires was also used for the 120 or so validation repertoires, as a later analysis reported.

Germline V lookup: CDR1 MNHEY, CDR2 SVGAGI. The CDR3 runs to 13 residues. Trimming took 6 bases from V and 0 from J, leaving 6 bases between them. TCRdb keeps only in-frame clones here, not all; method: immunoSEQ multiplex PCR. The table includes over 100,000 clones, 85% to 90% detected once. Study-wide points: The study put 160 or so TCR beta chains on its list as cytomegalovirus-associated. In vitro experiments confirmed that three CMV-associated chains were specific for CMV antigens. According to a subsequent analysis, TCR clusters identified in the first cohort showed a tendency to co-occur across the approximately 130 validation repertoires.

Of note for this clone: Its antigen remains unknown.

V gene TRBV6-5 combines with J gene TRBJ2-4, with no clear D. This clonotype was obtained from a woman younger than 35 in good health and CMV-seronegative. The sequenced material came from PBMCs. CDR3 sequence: CASSRLAKNIQYF. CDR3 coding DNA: TGTGCCAGCAGCAGGCTAGCCAAAAACATTCAGTACTTC.